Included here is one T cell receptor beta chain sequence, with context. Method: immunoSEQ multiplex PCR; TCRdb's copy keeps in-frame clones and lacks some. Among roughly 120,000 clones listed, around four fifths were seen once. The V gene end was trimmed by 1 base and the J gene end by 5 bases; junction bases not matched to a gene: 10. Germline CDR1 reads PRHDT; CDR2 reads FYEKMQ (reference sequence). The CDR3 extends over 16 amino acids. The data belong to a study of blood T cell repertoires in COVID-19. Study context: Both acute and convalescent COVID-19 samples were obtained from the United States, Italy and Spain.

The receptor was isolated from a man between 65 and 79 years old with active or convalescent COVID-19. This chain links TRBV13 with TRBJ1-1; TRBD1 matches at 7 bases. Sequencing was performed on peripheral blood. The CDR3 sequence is CASSLDGGRGDTEAFF. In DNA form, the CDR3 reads TGTGCCAGCAGCTTAGACGGGGGCAGGGGGGATACTGAAGCTTTCTTT.